These T cell receptor beta chains were read from a single sample in a study of cytotoxic CD8 clonotypes in ibrutinib-treated CLL. Only in-frame clones appear in the TCRdb table, and some are missing; sequencing was by immunoSEQ multiplex PCR. There are hundreds of thousands of clones in the sample; approximately 67% occur only once, and roughly 6.8% lies in the top ten. The source was PBMCs, collected after 36 months of ibrutinib treatment. Receptors were obtained from a human donor with chronic lymphocytic leukemia. The CDR3 runs from the conserved cysteine through the conserved F or W. The order of the fields is J gene, D gene, clone size, V gene, CDR3 DNA, CDR3 protein. A D gene is named only where the DNA matches it firmly. Where a row states a size, it is once, few, many or the class of an expanded clone; other rows omit it.

J: TRBJ2-3
D: -
size: -
V: TRBV18
DNA: TGTGCCAGCTCACCAAGCCTCATTATCGTGGGCACAGATACGCAGTATTTT
CDR3: CASSPSLIIVGTDTQYF

J: TRBJ2-7
D: -
size: -
V: TRBV7-9
DNA: TGTGCCAGCAGGTATCAATCCTACGAGCAGTACTTC
CDR3: CASRYQSYEQYF

J: TRBJ1-1
D: -
size: -
V: TRBV6-5
DNA: TGTGCCAGCAGGATGACAGTGAACACTGAAGCTTTCTTT
CDR3: CASRMTVNTEAFF

J: TRBJ1-5
D: -
size: -
V: TRBV4-3
DNA: TGCGCCAGCAGCCAAAGACTGTGGGGGCAGGGCAATCAGCCCCAGCATTTT
CDR3: CASSQRLWGQGNQPQHF

J: TRBJ2-5
D: TRBD1
size: -
V: TRBV28
DNA: TGTGCCAGCAGTTTCCCAGGGGGTGAGCAAGAGACCCAGTACTTC
CDR3: CASSFPGGEQETQYF

J: TRBJ2-4
D: -
size: -
V: TRBV5-1
DNA: TGCGCCAGCAGCTTGGAAGGTTACATTCAGTACTTC
CDR3: CASSLEGYIQYF

J: TRBJ2-1
D: TRBD2
size: -
V: TRBV15
DNA: TGTGCCACCAGCAGAGTAGCGGGACCTTACAATGAGCAGTTCTTC
CDR3: CATSRVAGPYNEQFF

J: TRBJ2-5
D: -
size: -
V: TRBV19
DNA: TGTGCCAGTAGTCGTACGGACACGGAGACCCAGTACTTC
CDR3: CASSRTDTETQYF

J: TRBJ1-2
D: TRBD1
size: -
V: TRBV4-1
DNA: TGCGCCAGCAGATATGTGGGACAGCGACCCAACTATGGCTACACCTTC
CDR3: CASRYVGQRPNYGYTF

J: TRBJ2-7
D: TRBD1
size: -
V: TRBV13
DNA: TGTGCCAGCAGCCCTGGGACAGGTACCTACGAGCAGTACTTC
CDR3: CASSPGTGTYEQYF

J: TRBJ2-3
D: -
size: -
V: TRBV21-1
DNA: TGTGCCAGCAGCCACCGGGCCCAGCTCACAGATACGCAGTATTTT
CDR3: CASSHRAQLTDTQYF

J: TRBJ1-1
D: TRBD1
size: -
V: TRBV6-5
DNA: TGTGCCAGCACGACAGGGGCGAAGACTGAAGCTTTCTTT
CDR3: CASTTGAKTEAFF

J: TRBJ2-1
D: -
size: -
V: TRBV27
DNA: TGTGCCAGCACCTCTCGGACAGTTTACGGCTCCTACAATGAGCAGTTCTTC
CDR3: CASTSRTVYGSYNEQFF

J: TRBJ2-3
D: -
size: -
V: TRBV4-2
DNA: TGTGCCAGCAGCCAACGGCGCTCTAGCACAGATACGCAGTATTTT
CDR3: CASSQRRSSTDTQYF

J: TRBJ1-2
D: -
size: few
V: TRBV28
DNA: TGTGCCAGCAGTTTAGGGGGTGGAAACTATGGCTACACCTTC
CDR3: CASSLGGGNYGYTF

J: TRBJ1-5
D: -
size: -
V: TRBV27
DNA: TGTGCCAGCAGTTTAGCTTACAGGGCCCATCAGCCCCAGCATTTT
CDR3: CASSLAYRAHQPQHF

J: TRBJ2-7
D: -
size: once
V: TRBV9
DNA: TGTGCCAGCAGCGCCCCCTTGGACGGTGGCACCTACGAGCAGTACTTC
CDR3: CASSAPLDGGTYEQYF

J: TRBJ1-3
D: TRBD1
size: once
V: TRBV6-1
DNA: TGTGCCAGCAGTACCACAGGGGCAGGAAACACCATATATTTT
CDR3: CASSTTGAGNTIYF

J: TRBJ2-7
D: TRBD1
size: -
V: TRBV7-6
DNA: TGTGCCAGCAGCCACAGCGCACAGGGGATATACGAGCAGTACTTC
CDR3: CASSHSAQGIYEQYF

J: TRBJ1-1
D: -
size: -
V: TRBV15
DNA: TGTGCCACCAGCAGAGATCGGGTAGGGAACGTCAAAGCGAACACTGAAGCTTTCTTT
CDR3: CATSRDRVGNVKANTEAFF

J: TRBJ2-7
D: TRBD1
size: few
V: TRBV5-1
DNA: TGCGCCAGCAGCCCCGGGACAGGGGGCTCCTACGAGCAGTACTTC
CDR3: CASSPGTGGSYEQYF

J: TRBJ2-3
D: -
size: -
V: TRBV5-1
DNA: TGCGCCAGCAGCGCTCAGCCCGGGACGGGGATGGGGGATACGCAGTATTTT
CDR3: CASSAQPGTGMGDTQYF

J: TRBJ2-5
D: -
size: -
V: TRBV29-1
DNA: TGCAGCGTTGAAAAGTGGGACCAGACCCAGTACTTC
CDR3: CSVEKWDQTQYF

J: TRBJ2-1
D: -
size: -
V: TRBV5-1
DNA: TGCGCCAGCAGGTTAGTCAGTGGGGAAAGCTCCTACAATGAGCAGTTCTTC
CDR3: CASRLVSGESSYNEQFF

J: TRBJ1-2
D: -
size: -
V: TRBV29-1
DNA: TGCAGCGTTGAGGATCAGGGCCCCTATGGCTACACCTTC
CDR3: CSVEDQGPYGYTF

J: TRBJ2-2
D: -
size: -
V: TRBV11-3
DNA: TGTGCCAGCAGCGCCAGTACGAACACCGGGGAGCTGTTTTTT
CDR3: CASSASTNTGELFF

J: TRBJ2-7
D: -
size: -
V: TRBV5-3
DNA: TGTGCCAGAAGCTTGGGCGAAACAGGCTACGAGCAGTACTTC
CDR3: CARSLGETGYEQYF

J: TRBJ2-7
D: TRBD2
size: -
V: TRBV25-1
DNA: TGTGCCAGCAGTGAATATGCGGGACTAGCGGTCTACGAGCAGTACTTC
CDR3: CASSEYAGLAVYEQYF

J: TRBJ2-7
D: -
size: -
V: TRBV15
DNA: TGTGCCACCAGCAGAGATCCGGGGTGGCCCTACGAGCAGTACTTC
CDR3: CATSRDPGWPYEQYF

J: TRBJ2-5
D: TRBD1
size: -
V: TRBV29-1
DNA: TGCAGCGTTGAAGTACAGGGGGAGACCCAGTACTTC
CDR3: CSVEVQGETQYF

J: TRBJ2-5
D: TRBD1
size: -
V: TRBV6-5
DNA: TGTGCCAGCACCCCCGGGACAGCCCGGCAAGAGACCCAGTACTTC
CDR3: CASTPGTARQETQYF

J: TRBJ2-7
D: -
size: -
V: TRBV27
DNA: TGTGCCAGCAGTGTACAGGGTTTAGACGAGCAGTACTTC
CDR3: CASSVQGLDEQYF

J: TRBJ2-1
D: -
size: -
V: TRBV5-6
DNA: TGTGCCAGCAGCCGATGGATCAATGAGCAGTTCTTC
CDR3: CASSRWINEQFF

J: TRBJ2-7
D: TRBD1
size: -
V: TRBV19
DNA: TGTGCCAGTAGCCTACGGACAGGGACCGAGCAGTACTTC
CDR3: CASSLRTGTEQYF

J: TRBJ2-7
D: -
size: few
V: TRBV29-1
DNA: TGCAGCGTTGAAGTCAGGGGCTACGAGCAGTACTTC
CDR3: CSVEVRGYEQYF

J: TRBJ2-7
D: -
size: few
V: TRBV5-1
DNA: TGCGCCAGCAGCCTCGGCCACGGAGCCTACGAGCAGTACTTC
CDR3: CASSLGHGAYEQYF

J: TRBJ2-5
D: TRBD1
size: -
V: TRBV13
DNA: TGTGCCAGCAGCGCCGGGACAGGGGGCGAGACCCAGTACTTC
CDR3: CASSAGTGGETQYF

J: TRBJ1-5
D: -
size: -
V: TRBV27
DNA: TGTGCCAGCAGCTTTAGACCCCCAGGGGCGGGCAATCAGCCCCAGCATTTT
CDR3: CASSFRPPGAGNQPQHF

J: TRBJ2-7
D: -
size: -
V: TRBV11-2
DNA: TGTGCCAGCAGCTTAAGGCTGGACGAGCAGGGTAGCGAGCAGTACTTC
CDR3: CASSLRLDEQGSEQYF

J: TRBJ2-7
D: -
size: -
V: TRBV5-6
DNA: TGTGCCAGCAGCTATGACAGGCTGGGCGAGCAGTACTTC
CDR3: CASSYDRLGEQYF

J: TRBJ2-5
D: TRBD2
size: -
V: TRBV5-1
DNA: TGCGCCAGCAGCTTGGACCTAGCGGTCGAAGAGACCCAGTACTTC
CDR3: CASSLDLAVEETQYF

J: TRBJ2-7
D: -
size: -
V: TRBV20-1
DNA: TGCAGTGCGCCAGGGAACGAGCAGTACTTC
CDR3: CSAPGNEQYF

J: TRBJ1-6
D: -
size: -
V: TRBV9
DNA: TGTGCCAGCAGCGTATTGGCAGGAAAAAATTCACCCCTCCACTTT
CDR3: CASSVLAGKNSPLHF

J: TRBJ2-4
D: TRBD2
size: -
V: TRBV28
DNA: TGTGCCAGCAGTGTAGCGGGAGGGGTAGCCAAAAACATTCAGTACTTC
CDR3: CASSVAGGVAKNIQYF

J: TRBJ2-3
D: -
size: -
V: TRBV21-1
DNA: TGTGCCAGCAGCAAAGCGCGTTACAGGGTCGAGGACCCACACACAGATACGCAGTATTTT
CDR3: CASSKARYRVEDPHTDTQYF

J: TRBJ2-5
D: -
size: few
V: TRBV18
DNA: TGTGCCAGCTCCGTAGAGTGGACACAAGAGACCCAGTACTTC
CDR3: CASSVEWTQETQYF

J: TRBJ2-7
D: -
size: -
V: TRBV13
DNA: TGTGCCAGCAGCTTACAGGGGTCCTACGAGCAGTACTTC
CDR3: CASSLQGSYEQYF

J: TRBJ2-7
D: -
size: -
V: TRBV9
DNA: TGTGCCAGCAGCGTAGCTAGTGTGGGGACCTACGAGCAGTACTTC
CDR3: CASSVASVGTYEQYF

J: TRBJ1-6
D: -
size: -
V: TRBV27
DNA: TGTGCCAGCAGTTTAAGGGGAGATTCACCCCTCCACTTT
CDR3: CASSLRGDSPLHF

J: TRBJ1-1
D: -
size: -
V: TRBV29-1
DNA: TGCAGCGTTGAAGATGGTATACTGGGGAACACTGAAGCTTTCTTT
CDR3: CSVEDGILGNTEAFF

J: TRBJ1-2
D: -
size: -
V: TRBV11-2
DNA: TGTGCCAGCAGCCCGCGGTCCTCTCGTGGCTACACCTTC
CDR3: CASSPRSSRGYTF

J: TRBJ2-5
D: -
size: -
V: TRBV5-4
DNA: TGTGCCAGCAGCTTTTGGGTCCAAGAGACCCAGTACTTC
CDR3: CASSFWVQETQYF

J: TRBJ1-5
D: -
size: -
V: TRBV19
DNA: TGTGCCAGTAGTATAACAGTTACTCGTCAGCCCCAGCATTTT
CDR3: CASSITVTRQPQHF

J: TRBJ2-7
D: -
size: -
V: TRBV7-9
DNA: TGTGCCAGCAGCTTAGCGGCGACATACGAGCAGTACTTC
CDR3: CASSLAATYEQYF

J: TRBJ1-5
D: TRBD1
size: -
V: TRBV10-2
DNA: TGCGCCAGCACGGATTTGATAGGGGGCCCAAATCAGCCCCAGCATTTT
CDR3: CASTDLIGGPNQPQHF

J: TRBJ2-3
D: -
size: -
V: TRBV7-3
DNA: TGTGCCAGCAGCCTCACCGGGGGCGGGCATACGCAGTATTTT
CDR3: CASSLTGGGHTQYF

J: TRBJ2-7
D: -
size: -
V: TRBV9
DNA: TGTGCCAGCAGCGTAGAAGGGACTTGGTCCTACGAGCAGTACTTC
CDR3: CASSVEGTWSYEQYF

J: TRBJ2-7
D: TRBD2
size: few
V: TRBV5-1
DNA: TGCGCCAGCAACCCTCTAGCGGGAGCCAGTCACGAGCAGTACTTC
CDR3: CASNPLAGASHEQYF

J: TRBJ2-7
D: -
size: few
V: TRBV4-1
DNA: TGCGCCAGCAGCCAAGATTGGGGACACCTATCCTACGAGCAGTACTTC
CDR3: CASSQDWGHLSYEQYF